This T cell receptor beta chain was identified during a study of control samples from healthy donors and cancer patients. Some clones are missing from TCRdb's copy, which holds only in-frame ones; the method was immunoSEQ multiplex PCR. The sample yields around 190,000 clones, just over 90% seen once. The V gene lost 3 bases and the J gene lost 8 bases, with 10 bases spanning the gap. The CDR3 consists of 12 residues. The sequenced material came from blood. The chain uses TRBV12-3 or TRBV12-4 and TRBJ1-2; D unresolved. The clonotype originates from a man under 40 in good health. CDR3 region: CASSFGEGGYTF. The CDR3 bases are TGTGCCAGCAGTTTTGGGGAAGGCGGCTACACCTTC.